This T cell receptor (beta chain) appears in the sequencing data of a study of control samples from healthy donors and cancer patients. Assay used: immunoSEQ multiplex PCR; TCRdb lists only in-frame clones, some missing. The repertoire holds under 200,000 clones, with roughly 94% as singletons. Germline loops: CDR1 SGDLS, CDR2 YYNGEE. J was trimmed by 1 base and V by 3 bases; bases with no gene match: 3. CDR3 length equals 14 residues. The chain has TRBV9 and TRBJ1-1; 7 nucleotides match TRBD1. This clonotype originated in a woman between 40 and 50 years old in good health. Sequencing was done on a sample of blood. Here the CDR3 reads CASSARTGNTEAFF. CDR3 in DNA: TGTGCCAGCAGCGCAAGGACAGGGAACACTGAAGCTTTCTTT. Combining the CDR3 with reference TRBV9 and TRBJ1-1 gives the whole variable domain DSGVTQTPKHLITATGQRVTLRCSPRSGDLSVYWYQQSLDQGLQFLIQYYNGEERAKGNILERFSAQQFPDLHSELNLSSLELGDSALYFCASSARTGNTEAFFGQGTRLTVV.